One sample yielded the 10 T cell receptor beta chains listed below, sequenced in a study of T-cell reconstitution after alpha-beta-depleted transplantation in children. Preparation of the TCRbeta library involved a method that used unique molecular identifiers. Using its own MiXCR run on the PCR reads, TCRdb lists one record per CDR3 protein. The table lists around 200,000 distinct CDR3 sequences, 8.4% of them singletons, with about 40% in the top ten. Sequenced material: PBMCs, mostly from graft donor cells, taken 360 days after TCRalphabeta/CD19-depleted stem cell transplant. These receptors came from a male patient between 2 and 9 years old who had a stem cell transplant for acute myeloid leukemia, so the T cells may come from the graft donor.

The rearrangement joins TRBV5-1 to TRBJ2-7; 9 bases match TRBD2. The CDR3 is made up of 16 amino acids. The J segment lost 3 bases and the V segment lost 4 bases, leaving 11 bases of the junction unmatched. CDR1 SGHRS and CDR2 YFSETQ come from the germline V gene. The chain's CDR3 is CASSQGTSPALYEQYF. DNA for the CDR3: TGCGCCAGCAGCCAAGGGACTAGCCCAGCCCTCTACGAGCAGTACTTC. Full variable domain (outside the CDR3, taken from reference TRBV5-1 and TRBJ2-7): KAGVTQTPRYLIKTRGQQVTLSCSPISGHRSVSWYQQTPGQGLQFLFEYFSETQRNKGNFPGRFSGRQFSNSRSEMNVSTLELGDSALYLCASSQGTSPALYEQYFGPGTRLTVT.

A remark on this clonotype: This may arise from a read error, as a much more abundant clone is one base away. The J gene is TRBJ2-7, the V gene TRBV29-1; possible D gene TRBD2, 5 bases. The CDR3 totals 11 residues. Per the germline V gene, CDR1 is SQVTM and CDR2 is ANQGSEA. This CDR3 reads CSVEGDYELYF. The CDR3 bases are TGCAGCGTTGAAGGAGACTACGAGCTGTACTTC.

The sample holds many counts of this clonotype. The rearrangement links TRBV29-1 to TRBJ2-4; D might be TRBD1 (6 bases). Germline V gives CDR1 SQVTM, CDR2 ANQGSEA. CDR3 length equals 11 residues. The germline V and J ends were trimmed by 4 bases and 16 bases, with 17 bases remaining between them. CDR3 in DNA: TGCAGCGTTGGATCCCCTGGGGGCGTTTACTTC. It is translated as CSVGSPGGVYF.

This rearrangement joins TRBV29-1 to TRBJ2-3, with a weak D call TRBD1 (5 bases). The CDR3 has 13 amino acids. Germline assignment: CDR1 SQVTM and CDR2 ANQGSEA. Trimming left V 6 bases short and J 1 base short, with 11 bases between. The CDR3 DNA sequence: TGCAGCGTACGGGTAGGGGGCACAGATACGCAGTATTTT. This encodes CSVRVGGTDTQYF.

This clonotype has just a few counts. The CDR3 bases are TGCAGCGTTGACCCCAGAGGCATGAACACTGAAGCTTTCTTT. Its protein product is CSVDPRGMNTEAFF. This rearrangement joins TRBV29-1 to TRBJ1-1; D remains ambiguous. Germline lookup yields CDR1 SQVTM and CDR2 ANQGSEA. V was cut by 3 bases and J by 0 bases, with 11 bases left in between. The CDR3 sequence is 14 residues long.

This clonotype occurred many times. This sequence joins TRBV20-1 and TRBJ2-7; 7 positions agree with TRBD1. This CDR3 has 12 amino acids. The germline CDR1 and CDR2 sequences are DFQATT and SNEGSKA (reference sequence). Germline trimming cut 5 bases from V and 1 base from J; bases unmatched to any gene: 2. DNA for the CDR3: TGCAGTGCTTACAGGGGATCCTACGAGCAGTACTTC. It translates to CSAYRGSYEQYF.

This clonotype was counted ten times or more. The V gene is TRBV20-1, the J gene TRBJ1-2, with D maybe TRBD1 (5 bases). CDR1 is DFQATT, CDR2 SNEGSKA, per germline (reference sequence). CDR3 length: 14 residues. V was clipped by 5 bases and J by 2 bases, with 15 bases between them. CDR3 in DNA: TGCAGTGCTTTCACCCCGGGACCGAACTATGGCTACACCTTC. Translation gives CSAFTPGPNYGYTF.

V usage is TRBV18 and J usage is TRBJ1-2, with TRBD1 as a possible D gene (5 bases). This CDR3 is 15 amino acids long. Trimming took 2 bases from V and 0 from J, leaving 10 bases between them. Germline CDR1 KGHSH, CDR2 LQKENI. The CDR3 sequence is CASSPAGQANYGYTF. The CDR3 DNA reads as TGTGCCAGCTCACCAGCAGGACAAGCTAACTATGGCTACACCTTC.

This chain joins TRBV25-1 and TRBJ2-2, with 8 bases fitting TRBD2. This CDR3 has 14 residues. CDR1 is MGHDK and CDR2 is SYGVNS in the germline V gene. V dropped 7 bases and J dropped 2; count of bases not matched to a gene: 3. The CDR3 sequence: CASIGRGNTGELFF. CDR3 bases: TGTGCCAGCATCGGGAGGGGTAACACCGGGGAGCTGTTTTTT.

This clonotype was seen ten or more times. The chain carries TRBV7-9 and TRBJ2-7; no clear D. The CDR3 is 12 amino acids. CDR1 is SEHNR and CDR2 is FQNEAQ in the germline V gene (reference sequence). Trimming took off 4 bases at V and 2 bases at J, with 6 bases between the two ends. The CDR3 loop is CASSSEAYEQYF. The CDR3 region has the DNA TGTGCCAGCAGCTCAGAAGCCTACGAGCAGTACTTC.